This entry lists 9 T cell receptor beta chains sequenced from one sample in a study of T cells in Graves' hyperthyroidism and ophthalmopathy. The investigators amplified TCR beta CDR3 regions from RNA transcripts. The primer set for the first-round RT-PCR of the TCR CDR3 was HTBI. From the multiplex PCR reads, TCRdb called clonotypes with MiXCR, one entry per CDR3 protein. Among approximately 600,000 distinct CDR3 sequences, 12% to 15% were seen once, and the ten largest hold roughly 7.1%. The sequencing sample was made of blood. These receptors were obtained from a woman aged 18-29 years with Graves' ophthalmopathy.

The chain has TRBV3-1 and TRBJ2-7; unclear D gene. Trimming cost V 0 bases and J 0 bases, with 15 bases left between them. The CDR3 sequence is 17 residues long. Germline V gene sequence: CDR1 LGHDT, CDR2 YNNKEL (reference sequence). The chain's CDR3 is CASSQESALGYSYEQYF. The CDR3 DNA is TGTGCCAGCAGCCAAGAAAGCGCTTTGGGATACTCCTACGAGCAGTACTTC.

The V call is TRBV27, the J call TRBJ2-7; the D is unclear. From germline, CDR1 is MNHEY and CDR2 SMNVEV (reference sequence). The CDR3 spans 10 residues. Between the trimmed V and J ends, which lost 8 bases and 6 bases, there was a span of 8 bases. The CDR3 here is CASGSIEQYF. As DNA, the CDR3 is TGTGCCAGCGGATCGATCGAGCAGTACTTC.

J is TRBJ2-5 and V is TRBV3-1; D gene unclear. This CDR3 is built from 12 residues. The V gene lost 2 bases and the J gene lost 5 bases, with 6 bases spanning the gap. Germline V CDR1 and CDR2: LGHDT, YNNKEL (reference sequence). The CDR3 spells CASSQPGETQYF. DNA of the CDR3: TGTGCCAGCAGCCAACCCGGGGAGACCCAGTACTTC.

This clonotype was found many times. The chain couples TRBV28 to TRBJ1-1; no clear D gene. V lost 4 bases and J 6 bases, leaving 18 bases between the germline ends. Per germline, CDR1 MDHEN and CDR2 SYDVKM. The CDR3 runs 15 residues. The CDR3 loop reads CASSSVEGIGSEAFF. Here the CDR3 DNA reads TGTGCCAGCAGTTCGGTCGAGGGTATAGGATCTGAAGCTTTCTTT. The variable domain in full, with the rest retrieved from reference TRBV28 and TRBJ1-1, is DVKVTQSSRYLVKRTGEKVFLECVQDMDHENMFWYRQDPGLGLRLIYFSYDVKMKEKGDIPEGYSVSREKKERFSLILESASTNQTSMYLCASSSVEGIGSEAFFGQGTRLTVV.

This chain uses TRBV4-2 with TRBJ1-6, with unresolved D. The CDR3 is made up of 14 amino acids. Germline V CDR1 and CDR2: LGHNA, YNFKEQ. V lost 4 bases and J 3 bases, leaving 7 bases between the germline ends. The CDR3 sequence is CASSLDLYNSPLHF. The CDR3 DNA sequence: TGTGCCAGCAGCCTCGACCTCTATAATTCACCCCTCCACTTT.

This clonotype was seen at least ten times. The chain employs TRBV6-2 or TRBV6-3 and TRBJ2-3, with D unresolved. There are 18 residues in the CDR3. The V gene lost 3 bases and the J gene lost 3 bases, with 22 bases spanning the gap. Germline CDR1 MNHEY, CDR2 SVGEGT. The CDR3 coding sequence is TGTGCCAGCAGTTATGAATTCGTTTTGGCAGGTGGAACAGATACGCAGTATTTT. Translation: CASSYEFVLAGGTDTQYF.

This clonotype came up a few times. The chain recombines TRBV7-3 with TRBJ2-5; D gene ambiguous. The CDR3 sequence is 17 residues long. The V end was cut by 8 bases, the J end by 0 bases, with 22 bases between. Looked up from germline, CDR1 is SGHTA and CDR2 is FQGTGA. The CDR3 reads CASRTRPAWRYQETQYF. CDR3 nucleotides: TGTGCCAGCCGAACCAGACCCGCCTGGCGGTACCAAGAGACCCAGTACTTC.

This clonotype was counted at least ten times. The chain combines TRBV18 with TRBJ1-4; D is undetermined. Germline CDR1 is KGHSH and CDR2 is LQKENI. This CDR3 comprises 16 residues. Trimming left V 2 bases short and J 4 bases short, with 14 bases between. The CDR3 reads CASSPTPTGNNEKLFF. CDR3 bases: TGTGCCAGCTCACCAACCCCAACCGGCAATAATGAAAAACTGTTTTTT. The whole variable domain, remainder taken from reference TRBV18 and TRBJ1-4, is NAGVMQNPRHLVRRRGQEARLRCSPMKGHSHVYWYRQLPEEGLKFMVYLQKENIIDESGMPKERFSAEFPKEGPSILRIQQVVRGDSAAYFCASSPTPTGNNEKLFFGSGTQLSVL.

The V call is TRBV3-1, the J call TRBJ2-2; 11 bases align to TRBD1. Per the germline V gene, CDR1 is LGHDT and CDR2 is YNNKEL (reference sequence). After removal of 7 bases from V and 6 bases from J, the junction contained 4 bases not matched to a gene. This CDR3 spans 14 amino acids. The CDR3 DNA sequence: TGTGCCAGCAACCCGGGACAGGGGGCCGGGGAGCTGTTTTTT. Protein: CASNPGQGAGELFF.